The clone carrying this T cell receptor (beta chain) has at least ten counts. What it binds is not known. The CDR3 loop spans 12 amino acids. Trimming removed 2 bases from V and 6 bases from J, with 7 bases in between. Germline lookup yields CDR1 MNHEY and CDR2 SVGAGI. This sample is part of a study of Graves' ophthalmopathy and Graves' hyperthyroidism. Study-wide background: Peripheral blood sampling occurred at initial diagnosis, before any treatment.

Clinical symptoms, serum thyroxine, TRAb, thyroid ultrasound and orbital computed tomography formed the basis of diagnosis. Findings of the study overall: Discriminating ophthalmopathy from stable hyperthyroidism, a 13-signature model attained a sensitivity of over 85% and a specificity of about 81%.

Amplification of the TCR beta CDR3 regions used RNA transcripts (as template). Second-round multiplex PCR came after first-round RT-PCR with HTBI primers. TCRdb analysed the multiplex PCR reads with MiXCR anew, one entry per CDR3 protein. Of more than 550,000 distinct CDR3 sequences listed, roughly 39% are singletons. This chain links TRBV6-5 with TRBJ2-5; D remains unclear. The sequencing sample was made of peripheral blood. This clonotype was obtained from an adult man with Graves' ophthalmopathy. For the CDR3, the DNA is TGTGCCAGCAGTTACGGTGGCCAGACCCAGTACTTC. As protein: CASSYGGQTQYF.